The clone carrying this T cell receptor beta chain showed up just a few times. V lost 2 bases to trimming and J lost 5 bases; unmatched junction nucleotides: 6. CDR3 length equals 15 residues. Germline assignment: CDR1 MNHNS and CDR2 SASEGT. This sample was included in a study of cytomegalovirus exposure and HLA in healthy donors. 13 Jbeta primers and 60 Vbeta primers were used for the PCR. The protocol was immunoSEQ multiplex PCR, while the TCRdb copy is restricted to in-frame clones and leaves out a portion. The sample has 150,000 to 200,000 clones; roughly 70% are singletons. The clonotype was recovered from a girl between 10 and 17 years old in good health and CMV-seronegative. Sequences were obtained from PBMCs. The chain carries TRBV6-1 and TRBJ1-2; TRBD1 matches 9 bases. The CDR3 spells CASSETGGWGYGYTF. In nucleotides, the CDR3 is TGTGCCAGCAGTGAAACAGGGGGCTGGGGTTATGGCTACACCTTC.